This record covers a single T cell receptor (beta chain). There is no known antigen for this receptor. There are no base qualities to consult, and no much larger clone falls within one base. All of the isolated RNA was reverse transcribed with the High Capacity cDNA Reverse Transcription Kit, so expressed TCRB transcripts were sequenced. Deep immunoSEQ sequencing was applied to naive, central memory and regulatory T cell samples, giving an average of roughly 3.5 million total reads per sample. After sorted cells were lysed in RLT buffer, RNA was extracted with DNase-treated RNeasy Micro or Mini kits, with the choice depending on cell number. Each cell subset was processed on its own to prevent cross-contamination, while patient and healthy donor samples were processed together. The immunoSEQ multiplex PCR was used to amplify TCRB sequences from cDNA, generating 87-bp fragments that spanned the CDR3 region. Sequencing of the amplicons was performed on the Illumina HiSeq platform. The authors processed their data as follows. PCR bias was computationally corrected using synthetic template baselines, reads within Hamming distance 2 were collapsed, and singletons that could not be merged were discarded. Reads were aligned to IMGT to assign V, D and J genes, CDR3 length, and insertions or deletions at six rearrangement sites. Within each subset, clonotype counts were normalized to sorted cell number, and only after that were true diversity and Gini coefficients computed with the tcR R package. Repertoire sharing was quantified using the overlap coefficient calculated on TCRB nucleotide sequences. Imported from immuneACCESS, the table was reduced by TCRdb to in-frame sequences with V and J called. These copies leave out some clones; in studies compared against another copy, an unresolved V gene accounts for under half, and the cause of the remainder is not known. Clonal size and the V and J genes are those of that table, whereas D and trimming came from the DNA. For this sample there are about 150,000 clones; approximately 8.4% appear just once. Roughly 0.5% of the sample is in the top ten clones.

Each donor gave one peripheral blood draw, about 110 mL on average, collected into heparinised tubes. Using a panel that included CD45RO, CCR7, CD25, CD127, CD95 and CD27, naive, central memory, regulatory and stem cell-like memory CD4+ T cells were sorted on a BD FACSAria II. Every sorted population had a purity above 95%. PBMCs were isolated immediately by Lymphoprep density gradient centrifugation and stained directly without culture. Samples were stained and sorted in pairs, with one healthy donor and one patient per experiment, so that batch effects were minimized. The data were obtained in a study of beta chain features in type 1 diabetes (dated by TCRdb to the late 2010s). In terms of the full investigation: Mean age, gender distribution, total cell number and subset yield did not differ between patients and healthy donors. Across all samples, almost 110 million sorted cells were examined, and cell number per subset correlated strongly with RNA yield. In the study, recently diagnosed type 1 diabetes patients and matched healthy donors were compared on the TCRB repertoires of their sorted circulating CD4+ T cell subsets. Whereas all 28 donors provided naive and central memory subsets, regulatory and stem cell-like memory subsets were isolated from just 8 patients and roughly eight healthy donors.

Overall results and qualifications from the work: At VDJ recombination sites, type 1 diabetes patients had fewer insertions and more deleted nucleotides, which implies abnormalities in thymic rearrangement. A moderate but significant shortening of TCRB CDR3 length was observed in type 1 diabetes patients in all four CD4+ subsets. Only small numbers of individuals were included in the HLA sub-analyses, which left unresolved whether HLA type had any influence on TCRB rearrangement. Naive, central memory and regulatory TCRB repertoires appeared to be more alike among patients than among healthy donors. Because cDNA was sequenced instead of genomic DNA, activated cells with high expression could be over-represented, although the groups did not differ in activation or CD3 levels. PCR may preferentially amplify shorter templates, but because patient and control samples were amplified and corrected together, any resulting skew would affect both groups equally.

V and J are truncated by 1 base and 5 bases respectively, leaving an intervening sequence of 11 bases. Based on the germline V gene (reference sequence), the CDR1 and CDR2 sequences are SEHNR and FQNEAQ. The CDR3 goes from the cysteine to the phenylalanine over 15 residues. Just the 45-base CDR3 DNA is kept, in frame starting at base 1. The sequence links TRBV7-9 to TRBJ1-4; the D segment cannot be called with confidence. Sequencing was performed on central memory CD4+ T cells from blood. This TCR derives from a man aged 18 to 30 with type 1 diabetes. The bases read TGTGCCAGCAGCTTAGTTTTGGGAGAGAATGAAAAACTGTTTTTT. It is translated as CASSLVLGENEKLFF.